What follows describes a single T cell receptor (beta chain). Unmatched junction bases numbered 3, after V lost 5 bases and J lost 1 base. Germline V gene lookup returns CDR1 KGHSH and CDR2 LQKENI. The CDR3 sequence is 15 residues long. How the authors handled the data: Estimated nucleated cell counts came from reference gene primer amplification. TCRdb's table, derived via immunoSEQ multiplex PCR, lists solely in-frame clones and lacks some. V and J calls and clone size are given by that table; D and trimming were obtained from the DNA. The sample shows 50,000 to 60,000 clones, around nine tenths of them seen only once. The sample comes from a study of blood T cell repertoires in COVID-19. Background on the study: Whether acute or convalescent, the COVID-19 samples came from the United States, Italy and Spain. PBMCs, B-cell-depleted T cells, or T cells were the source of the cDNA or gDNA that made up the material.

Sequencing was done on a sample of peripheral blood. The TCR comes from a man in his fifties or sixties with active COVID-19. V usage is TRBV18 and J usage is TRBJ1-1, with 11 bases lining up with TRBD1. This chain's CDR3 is CASSSGTGGNTEAFF. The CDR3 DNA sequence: TGTGCCAGCTCATCCGGGACAGGGGGGAACACTGAAGCTTTCTTT.